One and the same sample provided the 9 T cell receptor beta chains below, sequenced in a study of blood T cell repertoires in COVID-19. Generated by immunoSEQ multiplex PCR, the TCRdb table keeps only in-frame clones and is missing some. The data show around 300,000 clones, 70% to 90% seen once. The sequenced material came from peripheral blood. The receptors were gathered from a woman aged 70 to 79 with acute or convalescent COVID-19.

V is TRBV3-1 (or the pseudogene TRBV3-2) and J is TRBJ2-2; weak D call: TRBD1 (6 bases). V dropped 4 bases and J dropped 0 bases, with 12 bases sitting between them. Germline CDR1 reads LGHDT; CDR2 reads YNNKEL (reference sequence). The CDR3 consists of 16 residues. The CDR3 region is CASSPGTFANTGELFF. In DNA, the CDR3 is TGTGCCAGCAGCCCTGGGACATTCGCGAACACCGGGGAGCTGTTTTTT.

The chain couples TRBV5-6 to TRBJ1-3; a possible D gene is TRBD1 (5 bases). From germline, CDR1 is SGHDT and CDR2 YYEEEE. This CDR3 spans 14 amino acids. V was trimmed by 0 bases and J by 7 bases, leaving 11 bases between them. The CDR3 DNA reads TGTGCCAGCAGCTTGGGACAGTGGCGGAACACCATATATTTT. Amino acid sequence: CASSLGQWRNTIYF.

The J gene is TRBJ1-1, the V gene TRBV7-3; D is unresolved. Germline V gene lookup returns CDR1 SGHTA and CDR2 FQGTGA. The CDR3 is 13 residues long. Trimming took off 3 bases at V and 1 base at J, with 6 bases between the two ends. The CDR3 nucleotides are TGTGCCAGCAGCTTTAGCCAGAACACTGAAGCTTTCTTT. This gives the protein CASSFSQNTEAFF.

The chain recombines TRBV3-1 (or the pseudogene TRBV3-2) with TRBJ2-1, with D maybe TRBD2 (7 bases). V was clipped by 6 bases and J by 12 bases, with 21 bases between them. This CDR3 contains 14 residues. Germline lookup yields CDR1 LGHDT and CDR2 YNNKEL (reference sequence). CDR3 bases: TGTGCCAGCAGACCGTCGGCGGGGGCCGAGGGGCAGTTCTTC. Amino acids: CASRPSAGAEGQFF.

The chain is built from TRBV30 and TRBJ1-1, with 7 bases that match TRBD1. V was clipped by 5 bases and J by 5 bases; unmatched bases: 5. The CDR3 sequence is 12 residues long. Germline V gives CDR1 GTSNPN, CDR2 SVGIG (reference sequence). For the CDR3, the DNA is TGTGCCTGGTGCGGACAGGCTACTGAAGCTTTCTTT. Protein product: CAWCGQATEAFF.

This clone has only one observation. CDR3 sequence: CATRKGLLPNEQFF. In DNA, the CDR3 is TGTGCCACCCGGAAGGGACTACTACCCAATGAGCAGTTCTTC. V usage is TRBV15 and J usage is TRBJ2-1; 7 bases agree with TRBD2. Germline assignment: CDR1 LNHNV and CDR2 YYDKDF (reference sequence). The CDR3 length is 14 residues. Germline trimming cut 8 bases from V and 6 bases from J; bases unmatched to any gene: 10.

This clone has just one count. The chain recombines TRBV10-3 with TRBJ2-5; D perhaps matches TRBD1 (5 bases). Germline assignment: CDR1 ENHRY and CDR2 SYGVKD. V lost 8 bases, J lost 0 bases, and 16 bases lay in between. The CDR3 contains 15 residues. The DNA of the CDR3 is TGTGCCATCGCCCAGGGCTCTCGGTACCAAGAGACCCAGTACTTC. Its translation: CAIAQGSRYQETQYF.

The chain is built from TRBV5-5 and TRBJ1-2; TRBD1 is a possible D gene (5 bases). The CDR3 loop spans 14 amino acids. CDR1 is SGHKS, CDR2 YYEKEE, per germline (reference sequence). The V end was cut by 4 bases, the J end by 5 bases, with 15 bases between. The CDR3 loop is CASSIPGTAYGYTF. For the CDR3, the DNA is TGTGCCAGCAGCATACCCGGGACTGCTTATGGCTACACCTTC. The complete variable domain, with remaining parts taken from reference TRBV5-5 and TRBJ1-2, reads DAGVTQSPTHLIKTRGQQVTLRCSPISGHKSVSWYQQVLGQGPQFIFQYYEKEERGRGNFPDRFSARQFPNYSSELNVNALLLGDSALYLCASSIPGTAYGYTFGSGTRLTVV.

The chain employs TRBV3-1 (or the pseudogene TRBV3-2) and TRBJ1-5; 10 bases are shared with TRBD1. V was pared by 2 bases and J by 6 bases, with 4 bases of the junction left unmatched. The V gene's germline CDR1 is LGHDT and CDR2 YNNKEL (reference sequence). This CDR3 is 15 amino acids long. The chain's CDR3 is CASSQTTGGRQPQHF. The CDR3 DNA reads TGTGCCAGCAGCCAAACGACAGGGGGCCGTCAGCCCCAGCATTTT.